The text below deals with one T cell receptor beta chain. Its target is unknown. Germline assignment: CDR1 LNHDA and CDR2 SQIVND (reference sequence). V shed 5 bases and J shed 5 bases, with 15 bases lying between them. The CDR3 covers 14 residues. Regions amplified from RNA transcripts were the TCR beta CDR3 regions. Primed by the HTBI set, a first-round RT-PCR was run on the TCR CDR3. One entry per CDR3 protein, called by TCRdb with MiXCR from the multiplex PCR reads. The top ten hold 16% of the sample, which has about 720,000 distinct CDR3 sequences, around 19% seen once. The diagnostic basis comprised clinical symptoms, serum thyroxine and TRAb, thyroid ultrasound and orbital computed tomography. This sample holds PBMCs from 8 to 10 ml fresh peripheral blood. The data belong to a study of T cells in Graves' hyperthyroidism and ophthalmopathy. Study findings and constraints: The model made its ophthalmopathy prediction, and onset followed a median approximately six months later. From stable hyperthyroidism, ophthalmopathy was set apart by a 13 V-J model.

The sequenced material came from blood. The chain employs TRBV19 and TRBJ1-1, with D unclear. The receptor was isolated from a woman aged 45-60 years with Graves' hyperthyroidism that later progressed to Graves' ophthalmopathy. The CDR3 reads CASSGWSRGTEAFF. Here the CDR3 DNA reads TGTGCCAGTAGTGGTTGGTCCCGGGGAACTGAAGCTTTCTTT. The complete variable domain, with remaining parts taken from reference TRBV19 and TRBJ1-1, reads DGGITQSPKYLFRKEGQNVTLSCEQNLNHDAMYWYRQDPGQGLRLIYYSQIVNDFQKGDIAEGYSVSREKKESFPLTVTSAQKNPTAFYLCASSGWSRGTEAFFGQGTRLTVV.